This TCR beta chain was sequenced during a study of blood T cell repertoires in COVID-19. Overall study: Acute-phase and convalescent COVID-19 samples originated in the United States, Italy and Spain. In each case, the material was cDNA or gDNA derived from T cells, B-cell-depleted T cells, or PBMCs.

The CDR3 spans 13 residues. Per the germline V gene, CDR1 is MNHEY and CDR2 is SMNVEV (reference sequence). Trimming removed 8 bases at V and 1 base at J, with 11 bases between. In the authors' workflow: Estimates of nucleated cell counts were drawn from the amplification of reference gene primers. Generated by immunoSEQ multiplex PCR, the TCRdb table keeps only in-frame clones and is missing some. V, J and clone size reflect that table, while D and trimming were determined from the DNA. In the table there are about 74,000 clones, roughly 90% of which are singletons. The sequenced material came from peripheral blood. The receptor was isolated from a human donor in a cohort sampled during active COVID-19. The chain carries TRBV27 and TRBJ1-1; D is possibly TRBD1 (5 bases). CDR3 in DNA: TGTGCCAGCTCCGTGGGGGGGAACACTGAAGCTTTCTTT. Translating gives CASSVGGNTEAFF.